This T cell receptor beta chain appears in the sequencing data of a study of control samples from healthy donors and cancer patients. The method was immunoSEQ multiplex PCR; TCRdb's version includes in-frame clones alone and lacks a portion of them. The table records approximately 150,000 clones, roughly 94% of them present only once. CDR1 LGHDT and CDR2 YNNKEL come from the germline V gene (reference sequence). This CDR3 is built from 14 residues. The V gene lost 1 base and the J gene lost 4 bases, with 10 bases spanning the gap. This clone was found once. This chain links TRBV3-1 (or the pseudogene TRBV3-2) with TRBJ1-2; possibly TRBD1 for D (5 bases). Sequenced sample: PBMCs. The sequence came from a man aged 60-69 years with colorectal cancer. This chain's CDR3 is CASSQGQGAYGYTF. The CDR3 coding sequence is TGTGCCAGCAGCCAAGGTCAGGGCGCCTATGGCTACACCTTC.